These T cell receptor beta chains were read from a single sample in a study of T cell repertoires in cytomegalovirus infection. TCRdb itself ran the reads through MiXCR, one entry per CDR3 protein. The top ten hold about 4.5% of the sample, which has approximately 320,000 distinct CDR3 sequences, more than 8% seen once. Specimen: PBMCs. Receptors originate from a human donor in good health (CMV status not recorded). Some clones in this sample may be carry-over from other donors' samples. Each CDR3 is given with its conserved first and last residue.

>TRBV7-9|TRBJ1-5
CASSPGAQPQHF
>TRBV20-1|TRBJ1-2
CSAETPDEDRGYYGYTF
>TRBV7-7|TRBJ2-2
CASSRTSTTGELFF
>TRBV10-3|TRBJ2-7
CAISGGLGEQYF
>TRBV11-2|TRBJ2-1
CASSLMGQTQIWNEQFF
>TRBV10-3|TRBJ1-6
CAIRGTVGNSPLHF
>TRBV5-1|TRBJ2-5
CASSLVPFGMDQETQYF
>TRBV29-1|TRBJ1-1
CSVEGGQGAEAFF
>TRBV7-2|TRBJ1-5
CASSLYDRVRGSAQHF
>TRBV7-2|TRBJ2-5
CASSPPGGPGETQYF
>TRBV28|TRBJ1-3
CASSFGSTTSGNTIYF
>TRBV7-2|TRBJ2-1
CASSSLAGGSHSYNEQFF
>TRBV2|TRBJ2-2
CASRASGQNTGELFF
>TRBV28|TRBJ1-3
CASRLQWNSGNTIYF
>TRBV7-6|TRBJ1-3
CASSLLQGAISGNTIYF
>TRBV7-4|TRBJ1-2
CASSLSVRGPNYGYTF
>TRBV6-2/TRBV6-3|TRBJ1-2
CASRKGQGGSYGYTF
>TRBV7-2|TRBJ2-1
CASSLISGGVEQFF
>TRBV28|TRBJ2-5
CASSPSTGSHRETQYF
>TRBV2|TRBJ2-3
CASSDGFLTDTQYF
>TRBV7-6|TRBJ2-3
CASSRSGSLGDTQYF
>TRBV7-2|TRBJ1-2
CASSPQGRHGYTF
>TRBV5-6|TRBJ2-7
CASSVPSGISYEQYF
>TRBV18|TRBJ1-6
CATSREGGSPLHF
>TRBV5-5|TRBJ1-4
CASSFRTESLATNEKLFF
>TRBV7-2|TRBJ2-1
CASSLASSGRAYNEQFF
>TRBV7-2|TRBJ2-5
CASSFRTGSSQETQYF
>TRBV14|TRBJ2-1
CASSPTRNEQFF
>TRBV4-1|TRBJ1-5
CASSQATQQPQHF
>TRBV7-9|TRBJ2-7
CASSRGQDVSYEQYF
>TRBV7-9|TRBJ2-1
CASSLGSGSQFF
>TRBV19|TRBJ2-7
CASSILAGNTYEQYF
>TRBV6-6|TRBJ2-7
CASSARGQGAGEQYF
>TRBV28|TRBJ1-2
CASSLLAAYSYYGYTF
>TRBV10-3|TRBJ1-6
CAIREALQGSNSPLHF
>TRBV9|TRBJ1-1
CASSARDTEAFF
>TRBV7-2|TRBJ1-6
CASSIPLRDRESYNSPLHF
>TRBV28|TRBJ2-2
CASSPPTVTGELFF
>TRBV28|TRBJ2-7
CASSFAGTGRDEQYF
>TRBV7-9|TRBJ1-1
CASSLGGSNTEAFF